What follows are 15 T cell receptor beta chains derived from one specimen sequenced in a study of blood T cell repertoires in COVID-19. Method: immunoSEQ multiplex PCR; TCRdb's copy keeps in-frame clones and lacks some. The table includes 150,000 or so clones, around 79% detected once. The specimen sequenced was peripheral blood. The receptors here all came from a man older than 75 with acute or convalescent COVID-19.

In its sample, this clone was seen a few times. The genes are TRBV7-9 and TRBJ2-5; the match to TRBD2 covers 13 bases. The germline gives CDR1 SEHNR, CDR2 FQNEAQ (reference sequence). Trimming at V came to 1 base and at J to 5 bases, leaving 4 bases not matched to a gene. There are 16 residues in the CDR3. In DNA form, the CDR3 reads TGTGCCAGCAGCTTAGGACTAGCGGGGGGCTGGGAGACCCAGTACTTC. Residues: CASSLGLAGGWETQYF.

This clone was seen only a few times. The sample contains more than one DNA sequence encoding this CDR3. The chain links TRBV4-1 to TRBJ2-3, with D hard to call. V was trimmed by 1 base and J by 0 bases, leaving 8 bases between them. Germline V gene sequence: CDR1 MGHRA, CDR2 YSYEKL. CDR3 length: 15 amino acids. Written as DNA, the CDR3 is TGCGCCAGCAGCCAAGCGGTTAGAAGCACAGATACGCAGTATTTT. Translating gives CASSQAVRSTDTQYF.

In DNA form, the CDR3 reads TGTGCCACCCAAGGGGCGGCTAATGAAAAACTGTTTTTT. Protein sequence: CATQGAANEKLFF. This chain uses TRBV6-5 with TRBJ1-4; the D gene is possibly TRBD1 (5 bases). The CDR3 extends over 13 amino acids. The germline V gene has CDR1 MNHEY and CDR2 SVGAGI. Trimming took off 10 bases at V and 3 bases at J, with 12 bases between the two ends.

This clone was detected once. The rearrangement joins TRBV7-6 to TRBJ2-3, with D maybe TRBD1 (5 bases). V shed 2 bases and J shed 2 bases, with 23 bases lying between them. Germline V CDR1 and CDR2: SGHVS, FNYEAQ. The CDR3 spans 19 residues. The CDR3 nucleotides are TGTGCCAGCAGCTTATTTGCGTTTATGACAGCCGGATCCACAGATACGCAGTATTTT. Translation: CASSLFAFMTAGSTDTQYF.

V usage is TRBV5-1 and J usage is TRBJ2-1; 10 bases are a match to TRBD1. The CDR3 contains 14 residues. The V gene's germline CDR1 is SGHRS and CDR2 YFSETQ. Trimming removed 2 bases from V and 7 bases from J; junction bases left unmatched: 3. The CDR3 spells CASSFGGQGNEQFF. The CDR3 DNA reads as TGCGCCAGCAGCTTTGGGGGACAGGGGAATGAGCAGTTCTTC.

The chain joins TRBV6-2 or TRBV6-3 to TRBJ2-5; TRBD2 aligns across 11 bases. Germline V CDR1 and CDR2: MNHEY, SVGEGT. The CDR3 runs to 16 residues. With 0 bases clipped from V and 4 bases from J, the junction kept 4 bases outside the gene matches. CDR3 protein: CASSYSLAGGAETQYF. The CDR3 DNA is TGTGCCAGCAGTTACTCGCTAGCGGGGGGAGCAGAGACCCAGTACTTC.

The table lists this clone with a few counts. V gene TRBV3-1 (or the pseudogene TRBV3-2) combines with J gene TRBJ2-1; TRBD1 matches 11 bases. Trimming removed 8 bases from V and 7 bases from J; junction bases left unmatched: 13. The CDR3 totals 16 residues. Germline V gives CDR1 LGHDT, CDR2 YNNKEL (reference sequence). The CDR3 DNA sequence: TGTGCCAGCGGACACCAACCGGGACAGGGGGGTAATGAGCAGTTCTTC. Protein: CASGHQPGQGGNEQFF.

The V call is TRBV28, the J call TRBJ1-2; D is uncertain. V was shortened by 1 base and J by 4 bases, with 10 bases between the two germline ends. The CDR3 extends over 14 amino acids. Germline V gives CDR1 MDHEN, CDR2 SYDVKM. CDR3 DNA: TGTGCCAGCAGTTTATCCCGGTCAGGCTATGGCTACACCTTC. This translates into CASSLSRSGYGYTF.

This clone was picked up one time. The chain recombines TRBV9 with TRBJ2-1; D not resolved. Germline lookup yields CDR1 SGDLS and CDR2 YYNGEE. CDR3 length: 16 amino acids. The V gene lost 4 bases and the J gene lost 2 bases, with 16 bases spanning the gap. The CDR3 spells CASSPSLSVPYNEQFF. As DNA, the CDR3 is TGTGCCAGCAGCCCTTCTTTGAGCGTCCCCTACAATGAGCAGTTCTTC.

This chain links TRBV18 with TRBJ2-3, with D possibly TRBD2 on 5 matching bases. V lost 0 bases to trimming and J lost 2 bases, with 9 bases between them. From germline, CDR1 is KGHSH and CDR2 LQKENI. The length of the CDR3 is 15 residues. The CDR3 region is CASSPPLGLTDTQYF. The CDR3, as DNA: TGTGCCAGCTCACCACCGCTCGGACTCACAGATACGCAGTATTTT.

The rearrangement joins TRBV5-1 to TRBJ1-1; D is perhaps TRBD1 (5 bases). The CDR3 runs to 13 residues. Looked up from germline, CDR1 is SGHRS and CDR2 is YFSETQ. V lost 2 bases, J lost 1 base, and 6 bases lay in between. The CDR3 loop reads CASSLGENTEAFF. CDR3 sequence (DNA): TGCGCCAGCAGCTTAGGGGAGAACACTGAAGCTTTCTTT.

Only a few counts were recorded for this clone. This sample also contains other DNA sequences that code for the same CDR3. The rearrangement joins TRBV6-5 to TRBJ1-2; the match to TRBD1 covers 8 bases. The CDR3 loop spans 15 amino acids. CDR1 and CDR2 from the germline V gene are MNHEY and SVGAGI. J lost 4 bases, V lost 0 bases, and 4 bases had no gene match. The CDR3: CASSYSGQGGYGYTF. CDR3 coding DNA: TGTGCCAGCAGTTACTCAGGACAGGGAGGCTATGGCTACACCTTC.

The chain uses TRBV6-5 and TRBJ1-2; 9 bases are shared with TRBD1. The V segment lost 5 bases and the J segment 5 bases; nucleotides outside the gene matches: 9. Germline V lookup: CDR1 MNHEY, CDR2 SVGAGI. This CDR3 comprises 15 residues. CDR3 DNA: TGTGCCAGCAGTACTGAACCGGGACAGGGTTATGGCTACACCTTC. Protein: CASSTEPGQGYGYTF.

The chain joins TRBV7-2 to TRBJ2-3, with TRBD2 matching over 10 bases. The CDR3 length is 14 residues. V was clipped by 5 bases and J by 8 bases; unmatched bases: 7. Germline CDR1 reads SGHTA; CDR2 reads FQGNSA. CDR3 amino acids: CASSQGAGGPTQYF. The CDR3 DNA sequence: TGTGCCAGCAGCCAAGGAGCGGGGGGGCCTACGCAGTATTTT.

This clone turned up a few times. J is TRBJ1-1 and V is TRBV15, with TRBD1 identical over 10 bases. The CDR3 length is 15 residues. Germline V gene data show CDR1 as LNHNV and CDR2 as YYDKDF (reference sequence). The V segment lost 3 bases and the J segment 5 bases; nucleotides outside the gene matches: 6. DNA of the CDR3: TGTGCCACCAGCAGGGCCGGGACAGGGGTTACTGAAGCTTTCTTT. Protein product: CATSRAGTGVTEAFF.